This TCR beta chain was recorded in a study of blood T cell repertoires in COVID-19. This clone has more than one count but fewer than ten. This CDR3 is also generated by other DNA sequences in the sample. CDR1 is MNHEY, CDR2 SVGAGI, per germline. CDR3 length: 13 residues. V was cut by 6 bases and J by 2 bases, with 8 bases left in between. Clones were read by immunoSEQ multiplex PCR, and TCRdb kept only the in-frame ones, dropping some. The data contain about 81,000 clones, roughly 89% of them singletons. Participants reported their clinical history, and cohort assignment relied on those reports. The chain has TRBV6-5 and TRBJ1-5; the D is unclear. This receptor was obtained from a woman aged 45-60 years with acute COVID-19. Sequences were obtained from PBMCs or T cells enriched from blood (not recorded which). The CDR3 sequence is CASSPGGNQPQHF. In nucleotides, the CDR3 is TGTGCCAGCAGCCCCGGGGGCAATCAGCCCCAGCATTTT.